This T cell receptor beta chain was captured by sequencing in a study of beta chain features in type 1 diabetes. Background on the study: Cell yields, age and gender were similar between patients and healthy donors.

Notes on the study in general: Type 1 diabetes patients had TCRB CDR3s that were shorter (moderately but significantly so) in all four CD4+ subsets. Shorter templates may be favored by PCR, equally so in patients and controls.

Sequenced material consisted of expressed TCRB transcripts (all of the isolated RNA was reverse transcribed). Profiled with immunoSEQ multiplex PCR; TCRdb holds only in-frame clones, not every one. This sample has 280,000 or so clones, with 15% found just once. Comments on this clone: Its antigen is not identified.

This CDR3 is 15 amino acids long. CDR1 is LGHNA and CDR2 is YSLEER in the germline V gene. J was trimmed by 7 bases and V by 4 bases; bases with no gene match: 10. The source material was naive CD4+ T cells from blood. This chain connects TRBV4-3 to TRBJ2-7; 10 nucleotides agree with TRBD1. The clonotype originates from a man aged 18 to 30 with type 1 diabetes. CDR3 sequence reads: CASSLLGTGVREQYF. The CDR3 nucleotides are TGCGCCAGCAGCCTACTAGGGACAGGGGTGAGGGAGCAGTACTTC.